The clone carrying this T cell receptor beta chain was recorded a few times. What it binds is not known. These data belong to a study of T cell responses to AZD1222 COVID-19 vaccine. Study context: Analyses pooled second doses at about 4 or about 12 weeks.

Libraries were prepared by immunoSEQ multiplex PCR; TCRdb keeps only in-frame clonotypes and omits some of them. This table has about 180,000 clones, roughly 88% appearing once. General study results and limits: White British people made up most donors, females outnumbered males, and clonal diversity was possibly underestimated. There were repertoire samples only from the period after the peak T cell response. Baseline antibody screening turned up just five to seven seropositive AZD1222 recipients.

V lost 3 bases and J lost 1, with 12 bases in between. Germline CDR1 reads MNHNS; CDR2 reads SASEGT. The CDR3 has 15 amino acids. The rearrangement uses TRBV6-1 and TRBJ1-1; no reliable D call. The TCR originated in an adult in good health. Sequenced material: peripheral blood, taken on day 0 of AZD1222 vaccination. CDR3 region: CASSDAHLGNTEAFF. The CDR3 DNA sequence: TGTGCCAGCAGTGACGCACACCTCGGGAACACTGAAGCTTTCTTT.